A selection of T cell receptor beta chains follows, all from one sample in a study of T cells after somatic rescue of genetic block. Produced via immunoSEQ multiplex PCR; TCRdb's table is partial and in-frame only. The profile covers about 110,000 clones, with under 95% appearing a single time and over 1.1% taken by the ten largest. The sample was peripheral blood mononuclear cells (PBMCs). The receptors shown here come from a woman in her late teens or twenties. Each CDR3 is given with its conserved first and last residue. The D gene is left open where the match is weak. Size is omitted from some rows. Given values are once, few, many or a class for expanded clones.

J,D,V,size,DNA,CDR3
TRBJ1-2,TRBD1,TRBV6-5,.,TGTGCCAGCAGCCAGGGGGCCACTGGCTACACCTTC,CASSQGATGYTF
TRBJ1-3,TRBD1,TRBV4-2,.,TGTGCCAGCAGCCCAGACCCTATAGGGACAGGGGGCTTGAACACCATATATTTT,CASSPDPIGTGGLNTIYF
TRBJ2-7,TRBD2,TRBV5-4,.,TGTGCCAGCAGCTTGGACCTAGCGGGGGCTCCGACAGAGCAGTACTTC,CASSLDLAGAPTEQYF
TRBJ1-2,TRBD1,TRBV7-2,.,TGTGCCAGCAGCACGACCGGGACAGACTATGGCTACACCTTC,CASSTTGTDYGYTF
TRBJ1-5,.,TRBV20-1,.,TGCAGTGCTAGGTTGGGTCAGCCCCAGCATTTT,CSARLGQPQHF
TRBJ1-6,TRBD1,TRBV16,.,TGTGCCAGCAGCCAATCCGACAGGGCACCGAATTCACCCCTCCACTTT,CASSQSDRAPNSPLHF
TRBJ2-3,TRBD2,TRBV13,.,TGTGCCAGCAGCTTCCGACTAGCGGGGGGAAGTACAGATACGCAGTATTTT,CASSFRLAGGSTDTQYF
TRBJ1-5,.,TRBV9,.,TGTGCCAGCAGCGCGAGAAACGTGTATCAGCCCCAGCATTTT,CASSARNVYQPQHF
TRBJ2-3,TRBD1,TRBV28,.,TGTGCCAGCAGTTTAGTGGGGCAGGGGGTGACAGATACGCAGTATTTT,CASSLVGQGVTDTQYF
TRBJ2-7,.,TRBV27,few,TGTGCCAGCAGAAATGGGGGGTACGAGCAGTACTTC,CASRNGGYEQYF